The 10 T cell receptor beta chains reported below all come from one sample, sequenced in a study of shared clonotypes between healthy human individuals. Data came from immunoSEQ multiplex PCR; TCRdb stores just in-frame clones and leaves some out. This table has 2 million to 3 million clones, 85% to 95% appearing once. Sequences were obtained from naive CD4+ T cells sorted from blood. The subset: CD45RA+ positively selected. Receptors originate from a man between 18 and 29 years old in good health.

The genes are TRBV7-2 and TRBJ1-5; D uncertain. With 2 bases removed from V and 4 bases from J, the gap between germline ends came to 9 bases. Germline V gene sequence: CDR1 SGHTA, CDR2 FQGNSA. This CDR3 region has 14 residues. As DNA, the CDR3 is TGTGCCAGCAGCTTAAAAGGGCTTAATCAGCCCCAGCATTTT. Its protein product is CASSLKGLNQPQHF.

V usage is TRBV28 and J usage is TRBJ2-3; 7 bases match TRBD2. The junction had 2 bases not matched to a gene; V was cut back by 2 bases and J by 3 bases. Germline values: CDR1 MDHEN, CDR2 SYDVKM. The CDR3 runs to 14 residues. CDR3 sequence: CASSLGLVTDTQYF. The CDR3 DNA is TGTGCCAGCAGTTTAGGACTAGTAACAGATACGCAGTATTTT. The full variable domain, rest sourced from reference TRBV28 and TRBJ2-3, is DVKVTQSSRYLVKRTGEKVFLECVQDMDHENMFWYRQDPGLGLRLIYFSYDVKMKEKGDIPEGYSVSREKKERFSLILESASTNQTSMYLCASSLGLVTDTQYFGPGTRLTVL.

The CDR3 is CATRGRAHGEAATNEQFF. CDR3 in DNA: TGTGCCACGAGGGGGAGGGCCCACGGGGAGGCGGCCACCAATGAGCAGTTCTTC. V is TRBV15 and J is TRBJ2-1; a possible D gene is TRBD2 (7 bases). The CDR3 covers 18 residues. Germline V gene lookup returns CDR1 LNHNV and CDR2 YYDKDF (reference sequence). V was shortened by 9 bases and J by 6 bases, with 30 bases between the two germline ends.

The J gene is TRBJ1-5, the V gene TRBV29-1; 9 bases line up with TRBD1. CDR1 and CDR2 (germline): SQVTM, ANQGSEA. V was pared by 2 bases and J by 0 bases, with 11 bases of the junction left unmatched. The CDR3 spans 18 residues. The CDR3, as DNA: TGCAGCGTTGAAAAAACAGGACAGGGGAGATTTAGCAATCAGCCCCAGCATTTT. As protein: CSVEKTGQGRFSNQPQHF. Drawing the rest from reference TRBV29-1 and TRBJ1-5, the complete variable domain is SAVISQKPSRDICQRGTSLTIQCQVDSQVTMMFWYRQQPGQSLTLIATANQGSEATYESGFVIDKFPISRPNLTFSTLTVSNMSPEDSSIYLCSVEKTGQGRFSNQPQHFGDGTRLSIL.

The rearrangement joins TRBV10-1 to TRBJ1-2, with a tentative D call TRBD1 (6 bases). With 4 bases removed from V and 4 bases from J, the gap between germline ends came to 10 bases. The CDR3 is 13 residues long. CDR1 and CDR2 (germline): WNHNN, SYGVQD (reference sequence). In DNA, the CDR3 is TGCGCCAGCAGTGGCTCGGACAGCTATGGCTACACCTTC. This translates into CASSGSDSYGYTF.

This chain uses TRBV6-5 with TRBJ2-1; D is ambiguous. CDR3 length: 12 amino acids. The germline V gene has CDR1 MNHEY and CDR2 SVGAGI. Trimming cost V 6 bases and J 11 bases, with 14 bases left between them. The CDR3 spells CASSSSLGKQFF. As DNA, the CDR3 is TGTGCCAGCAGCTCCAGTTTGGGCAAGCAGTTCTTC.

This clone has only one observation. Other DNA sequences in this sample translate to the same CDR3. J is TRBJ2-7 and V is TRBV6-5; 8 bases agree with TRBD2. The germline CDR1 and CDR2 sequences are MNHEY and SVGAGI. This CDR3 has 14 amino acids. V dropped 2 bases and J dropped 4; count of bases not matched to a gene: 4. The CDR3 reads CASSYRRGEYEQYF. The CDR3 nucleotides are TGTGCCAGCAGTTACCGGCGGGGGGAATACGAGCAGTACTTC.

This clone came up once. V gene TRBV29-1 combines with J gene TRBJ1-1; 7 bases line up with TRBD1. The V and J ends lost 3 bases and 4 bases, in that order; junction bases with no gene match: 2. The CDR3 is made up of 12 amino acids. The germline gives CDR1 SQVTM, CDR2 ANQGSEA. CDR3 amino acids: CSVDEGATEAFF. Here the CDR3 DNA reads TGCAGCGTTGACGAGGGGGCCACTGAAGCTTTCTTT.

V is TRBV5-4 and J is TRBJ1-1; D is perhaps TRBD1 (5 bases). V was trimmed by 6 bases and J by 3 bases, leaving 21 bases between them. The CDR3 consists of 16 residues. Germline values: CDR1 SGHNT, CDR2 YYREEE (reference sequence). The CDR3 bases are TGTGCCAGCAATTGGGGGTTAGGGAAAGGGGACACTGAAGCTTTCTTT. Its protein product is CASNWGLGKGDTEAFF.

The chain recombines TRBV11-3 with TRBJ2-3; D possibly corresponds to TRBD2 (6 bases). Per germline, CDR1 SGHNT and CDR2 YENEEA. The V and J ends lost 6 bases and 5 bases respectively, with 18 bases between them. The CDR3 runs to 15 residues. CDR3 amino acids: CASSPPGDGRDTQYF. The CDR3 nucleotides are TGTGCCAGCAGTCCTCCGGGGGATGGAAGAGATACGCAGTATTTT.